This T cell receptor (beta chain) was recorded in a study of molecular identifiers for immune sequencing clone quantification. TCRdb processed the PCR reads anew with MiXCR; each CDR3 protein has one entry. This sample carries tens of thousands of distinct CDR3 sequences, nearly 25% of them seen once, and the ten largest clones take roughly 0.8%. CDR1 is MNHEY and CDR2 is SVGAGI in the germline V gene. The CDR3 extends over 13 amino acids. With 7 bases clipped from V and 3 bases from J, the junction kept 3 bases outside the gene matches. This clonotype was picked up a small number of times. This TCR derives from a human donor in good health. Some libraries in this study had Jurkat cell RNA spiked in. Material for sequencing was naive CD8+ T cells from blood, with Jurkat cell RNA spiked in. Subset: FACS-sorted CD8+CD4-CCR7+CD45RA+ naive T cells. The chain recombines TRBV6-5 with TRBJ2-7; 10 bases are a match to TRBD2. The CDR3 DNA is TGTGCCAGCACGGCTAGCGGGGGCTACGAGCAGTACTTC. It translates to CASTASGGYEQYF.